One and the same sample provided the 19 T cell receptor beta chains below, sequenced in a study of T cells expressing NK-cell markers. TCRdb processed the 5' RACE reads again and assigns one entry to each CDR3 protein, with no DNA. The sample has about 260,000 distinct CDR3 sequences, and its top ten clones hold roughly 4.2%. The material sequenced was blood T cells: a sorted CD56 or NKG2C T cell subset, CD4+ or CD8+ T cells, or bulk PBMC T cells (not recorded which). These receptors originate from a woman between 18 and 69 years old in good health.

The V call is TRBV5-6, the J call TRBJ2-5. From germline, CDR1 is SGHDT and CDR2 YYEEEE. This CDR3 has 13 residues. CDR3 amino acids: CASSLALRETQYF.

The V gene is TRBV12-3 or TRBV12-4, the J gene TRBJ2-7. The CDR3 length is 15 residues. CDR3 loop: CASSLKGRGTYEQYF.

The chain couples TRBV4-3 to TRBJ2-6; TCRdb's D call of TRBD1 is untestable without DNA. The CDR3 extends over 19 amino acids. In germline, CDR1 is LGHNA, CDR2 YSLEER. This CDR3 reads CASSQDFGTGGSGANVLTF.

The CDR3 loop reads CASSGPGNTIYF. The gene calls are TRBV25-1 and TRBJ1-3. The V gene's germline CDR1 is MGHDK and CDR2 SYGVNS. The CDR3 is made up of 12 amino acids.

The chain carries TRBV20-1 and TRBJ2-1; TCRdb proposes TRBD2, but this gene call is untestable without DNA. The CDR3 extends over 11 amino acids. Germline CDR1 and CDR2: DFQATT and SNEGSKA (reference sequence). The CDR3 region is CSAAYSGPFFF.

The chain uses TRBV11-2 and TRBJ1-2. The CDR3 sequence is 12 residues long. Germline values: CDR1 SGHAT, CDR2 FQNNGV. CDR3 amino acids: CASSPAGYGYTF.

CDR3 residues: CASSLASSQETQYF. The rearrangement joins TRBV5-1 to TRBJ2-5. The germline CDR1 and CDR2 sequences are SGHRS and YFSETQ. The length of the CDR3 is 14 residues. Complete variable domain (other parts from reference TRBV5-1 and TRBJ2-5): KAGVTQTPRYLIKTRGQQVTLSCSPISGHRSVSWYQQTPGQGLQFLFEYFSETQRNKGNFPGRFSGRQFSNSRSEMNVSTLELGDSALYLCASSLASSQETQYFGPGTRLLVL.

The CDR3 sequence: CSARDRLAGLNTGELFF. This chain uses TRBV20-1 with TRBJ2-2. Germline CDR1 is DFQATT and CDR2 is SNEGSKA (reference sequence). CDR3 length equals 17 residues.

The chain has TRBV11-2 and TRBJ2-7. Per the germline V gene, CDR1 is SGHAT and CDR2 is FQNNGV. The CDR3 has 11 residues. The CDR3 reads CASSLSREQYF.

The chain combines TRBV20-1 with TRBJ2-7; TCRdb names TRBD1, which stays unverified in the absence of DNA. This CDR3 has 20 amino acids. Germline CDR1 is DFQATT and CDR2 is SNEGSKA (reference sequence). The CDR3 loop is CSARDRPGRGTFQIPYEQYF.

The J gene is TRBJ2-1, the V gene TRBV20-1; lacking DNA, the TRBD1 call made by TCRdb goes unchecked. Germline lookup yields CDR1 DFQATT and CDR2 SNEGSKA (reference sequence). This CDR3 contains 14 residues. The CDR3 region is CSAAVRGNHNEQFF.

The CDR3 spells CASSLVLARGDEQFF. The chain has TRBV7-9 and TRBJ2-1; TCRdb outputs TRBD2, but without DNA this stays unchecked. CDR1 is SEHNR, CDR2 FQNEAQ, per germline (reference sequence). The CDR3 totals 15 residues.

This rearrangement joins TRBV6-2 or TRBV6-3 to TRBJ2-3; TCRdb returns TRBD1, unconfirmable since there is no DNA. Per the germline V gene, CDR1 is MNHEY and CDR2 is SVGEGT. The CDR3 is made up of 13 amino acids. CDR3 sequence: CASSLGTRAPGYF.

The V and J genes are TRBV20-1 and TRBJ2-5; there is no DNA to check the TCRdb D call of TRBD2. Germline loops: CDR1 DFQATT, CDR2 SNEGSKA (reference sequence). CDR3 size: 13 residues. CDR3 sequence: CSASETIQETQYF.

The V gene is TRBV24-1, the J gene TRBJ2-1. The CDR3 spans 17 residues. Germline CDR1 and CDR2: KGHDR and SFDVKD. CDR3 in amino acids: CATSDRQTSEFYNEQFF.

The rearrangement joins TRBV12-3 or TRBV12-4 to TRBJ2-7. This CDR3 has 11 amino acids. The chain's CDR3 is CASRLKDEQYF.

This chain links TRBV10-3 with TRBJ2-1. CDR1 and CDR2 (germline): ENHRY, SYGVKD. This CDR3 has 13 amino acids. The CDR3 sequence is CAASDGSYNEQFF.

V usage is TRBV7-2 and J usage is TRBJ1-1; TCRdb picks TRBD1, but there is no DNA to check that call. CDR1 is SGHTA, CDR2 FQGNSA, per germline. The CDR3 contains 16 residues. CDR3 region: CASSRTRQGPNTEAFF.

The chain links TRBV28 to TRBJ1-1. This CDR3 comprises 11 residues. Germline-derived CDR1 and CDR2 are MDHEN and SYDVKM. CDR3: CASSLLGEAFF.